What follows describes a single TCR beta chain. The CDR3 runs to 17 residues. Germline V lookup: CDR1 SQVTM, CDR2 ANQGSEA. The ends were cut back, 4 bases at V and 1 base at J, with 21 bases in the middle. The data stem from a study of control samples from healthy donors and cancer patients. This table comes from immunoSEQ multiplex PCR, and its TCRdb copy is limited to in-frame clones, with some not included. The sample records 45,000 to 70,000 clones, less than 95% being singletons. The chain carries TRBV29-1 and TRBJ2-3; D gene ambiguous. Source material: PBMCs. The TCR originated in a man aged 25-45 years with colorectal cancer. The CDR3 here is CSVAPYQTPQGTDTQYF. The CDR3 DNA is TGCAGCGTTGCCCCGTACCAAACCCCCCAGGGCACAGATACGCAGTATTTT.